Included here is one TCR beta chain sequence, with context. This record comes from a study of CD8+ T cells in alopecia areata. It was from PBMCs that CD4+ and CD8+ T cells were sorted. Sequencing used cDNA as its template, made by extracting RNA and reverse transcribing it. The protocol was immunoSEQ multiplex PCR, while the TCRdb copy is restricted to in-frame clones and leaves out a portion. The sample lists a few hundred thousand clones; around two thirds were seen once. V trimming: 6 bases; J trimming: 5 bases; junction bases outside the gene matches: 10. The CDR3 loop spans 15 amino acids. Germline V CDR1 and CDR2: SGHVS, FQNEAQ.

The sample in question was CD4+ T cells sorted from blood, obtained at week 0. This receptor was obtained from a human donor with alopecia areata. The chain carries TRBV7-8 and TRBJ2-5, with 9 positions matching TRBD2. The CDR3 DNA reads TGTGCCAGCAGGGGGAGGCGGGGGGGCCATGAGACCCAGTACTTC. Residues: CASRGRRGGHETQYF.